What follows are 3 T cell receptor beta chains derived from one specimen sequenced in a study of Ad26.COV2.S vaccination and SARS-CoV-2 variants. Specified treatment: 15 to 20 received Ad26.COV2.S at low or high dose, single or two shots; roughly five received placebo; per-sample allocation not given. Repertoires come from day 63 after the first vaccine or placebo injection. The protocol was immunoSEQ multiplex PCR, while the TCRdb copy is restricted to in-frame clones and leaves out a portion. Counted here are some 300,000 clones, approximately 86% occurring once; the ten biggest clones make up around 1.9%. Sequenced material: peripheral blood, taken in a trial of Ad26.COV2.S vaccine versus placebo. The receptors derive from a person between 18 and 60 years old who received the Ad26.COV2.S COVID-19 vaccine or a placebo.

The chain recombines TRBV6-5 with TRBJ1-6, with TRBD1 matching over 8 bases. With 7 bases clipped from V and 7 bases from J, the junction kept 3 bases outside the gene matches. Germline values: CDR1 MNHEY, CDR2 SVGAGI. The CDR3 length is 13 residues. DNA of the CDR3: TGTGCCAGCAAGGGACAGGCCAATTCACCCCTCCACTTT. It yields the protein CASKGQANSPLHF.

This chain connects TRBV19 to TRBJ1-6; possibly TRBD1 for D (5 bases). Germline V CDR1 and CDR2: LNHDA, SQIVND (reference sequence). This CDR3 spans 13 amino acids. Trimming pared 3 bases from V and 13 bases from J, leaving 13 bases between. This CDR3 is CASSIGQGSPLHF. CDR3 in DNA: TGTGCCAGTAGTATCGGGCAGGGTAGCCCCCTCCACTTT.

This clone appeared once. This chain links TRBV3-1 (or the pseudogene TRBV3-2) with TRBJ2-7, with D unclear. V dropped 5 bases and J dropped 3 bases, with 5 bases sitting between them. CDR3 size: 11 residues. The germline V gene encodes CDR1 LGHDT and CDR2 YNNKEL (reference sequence). The CDR3 sequence: CASSYHYEQYF. DNA of the CDR3: TGTGCCAGCAGCTACCACTACGAGCAGTACTTC.